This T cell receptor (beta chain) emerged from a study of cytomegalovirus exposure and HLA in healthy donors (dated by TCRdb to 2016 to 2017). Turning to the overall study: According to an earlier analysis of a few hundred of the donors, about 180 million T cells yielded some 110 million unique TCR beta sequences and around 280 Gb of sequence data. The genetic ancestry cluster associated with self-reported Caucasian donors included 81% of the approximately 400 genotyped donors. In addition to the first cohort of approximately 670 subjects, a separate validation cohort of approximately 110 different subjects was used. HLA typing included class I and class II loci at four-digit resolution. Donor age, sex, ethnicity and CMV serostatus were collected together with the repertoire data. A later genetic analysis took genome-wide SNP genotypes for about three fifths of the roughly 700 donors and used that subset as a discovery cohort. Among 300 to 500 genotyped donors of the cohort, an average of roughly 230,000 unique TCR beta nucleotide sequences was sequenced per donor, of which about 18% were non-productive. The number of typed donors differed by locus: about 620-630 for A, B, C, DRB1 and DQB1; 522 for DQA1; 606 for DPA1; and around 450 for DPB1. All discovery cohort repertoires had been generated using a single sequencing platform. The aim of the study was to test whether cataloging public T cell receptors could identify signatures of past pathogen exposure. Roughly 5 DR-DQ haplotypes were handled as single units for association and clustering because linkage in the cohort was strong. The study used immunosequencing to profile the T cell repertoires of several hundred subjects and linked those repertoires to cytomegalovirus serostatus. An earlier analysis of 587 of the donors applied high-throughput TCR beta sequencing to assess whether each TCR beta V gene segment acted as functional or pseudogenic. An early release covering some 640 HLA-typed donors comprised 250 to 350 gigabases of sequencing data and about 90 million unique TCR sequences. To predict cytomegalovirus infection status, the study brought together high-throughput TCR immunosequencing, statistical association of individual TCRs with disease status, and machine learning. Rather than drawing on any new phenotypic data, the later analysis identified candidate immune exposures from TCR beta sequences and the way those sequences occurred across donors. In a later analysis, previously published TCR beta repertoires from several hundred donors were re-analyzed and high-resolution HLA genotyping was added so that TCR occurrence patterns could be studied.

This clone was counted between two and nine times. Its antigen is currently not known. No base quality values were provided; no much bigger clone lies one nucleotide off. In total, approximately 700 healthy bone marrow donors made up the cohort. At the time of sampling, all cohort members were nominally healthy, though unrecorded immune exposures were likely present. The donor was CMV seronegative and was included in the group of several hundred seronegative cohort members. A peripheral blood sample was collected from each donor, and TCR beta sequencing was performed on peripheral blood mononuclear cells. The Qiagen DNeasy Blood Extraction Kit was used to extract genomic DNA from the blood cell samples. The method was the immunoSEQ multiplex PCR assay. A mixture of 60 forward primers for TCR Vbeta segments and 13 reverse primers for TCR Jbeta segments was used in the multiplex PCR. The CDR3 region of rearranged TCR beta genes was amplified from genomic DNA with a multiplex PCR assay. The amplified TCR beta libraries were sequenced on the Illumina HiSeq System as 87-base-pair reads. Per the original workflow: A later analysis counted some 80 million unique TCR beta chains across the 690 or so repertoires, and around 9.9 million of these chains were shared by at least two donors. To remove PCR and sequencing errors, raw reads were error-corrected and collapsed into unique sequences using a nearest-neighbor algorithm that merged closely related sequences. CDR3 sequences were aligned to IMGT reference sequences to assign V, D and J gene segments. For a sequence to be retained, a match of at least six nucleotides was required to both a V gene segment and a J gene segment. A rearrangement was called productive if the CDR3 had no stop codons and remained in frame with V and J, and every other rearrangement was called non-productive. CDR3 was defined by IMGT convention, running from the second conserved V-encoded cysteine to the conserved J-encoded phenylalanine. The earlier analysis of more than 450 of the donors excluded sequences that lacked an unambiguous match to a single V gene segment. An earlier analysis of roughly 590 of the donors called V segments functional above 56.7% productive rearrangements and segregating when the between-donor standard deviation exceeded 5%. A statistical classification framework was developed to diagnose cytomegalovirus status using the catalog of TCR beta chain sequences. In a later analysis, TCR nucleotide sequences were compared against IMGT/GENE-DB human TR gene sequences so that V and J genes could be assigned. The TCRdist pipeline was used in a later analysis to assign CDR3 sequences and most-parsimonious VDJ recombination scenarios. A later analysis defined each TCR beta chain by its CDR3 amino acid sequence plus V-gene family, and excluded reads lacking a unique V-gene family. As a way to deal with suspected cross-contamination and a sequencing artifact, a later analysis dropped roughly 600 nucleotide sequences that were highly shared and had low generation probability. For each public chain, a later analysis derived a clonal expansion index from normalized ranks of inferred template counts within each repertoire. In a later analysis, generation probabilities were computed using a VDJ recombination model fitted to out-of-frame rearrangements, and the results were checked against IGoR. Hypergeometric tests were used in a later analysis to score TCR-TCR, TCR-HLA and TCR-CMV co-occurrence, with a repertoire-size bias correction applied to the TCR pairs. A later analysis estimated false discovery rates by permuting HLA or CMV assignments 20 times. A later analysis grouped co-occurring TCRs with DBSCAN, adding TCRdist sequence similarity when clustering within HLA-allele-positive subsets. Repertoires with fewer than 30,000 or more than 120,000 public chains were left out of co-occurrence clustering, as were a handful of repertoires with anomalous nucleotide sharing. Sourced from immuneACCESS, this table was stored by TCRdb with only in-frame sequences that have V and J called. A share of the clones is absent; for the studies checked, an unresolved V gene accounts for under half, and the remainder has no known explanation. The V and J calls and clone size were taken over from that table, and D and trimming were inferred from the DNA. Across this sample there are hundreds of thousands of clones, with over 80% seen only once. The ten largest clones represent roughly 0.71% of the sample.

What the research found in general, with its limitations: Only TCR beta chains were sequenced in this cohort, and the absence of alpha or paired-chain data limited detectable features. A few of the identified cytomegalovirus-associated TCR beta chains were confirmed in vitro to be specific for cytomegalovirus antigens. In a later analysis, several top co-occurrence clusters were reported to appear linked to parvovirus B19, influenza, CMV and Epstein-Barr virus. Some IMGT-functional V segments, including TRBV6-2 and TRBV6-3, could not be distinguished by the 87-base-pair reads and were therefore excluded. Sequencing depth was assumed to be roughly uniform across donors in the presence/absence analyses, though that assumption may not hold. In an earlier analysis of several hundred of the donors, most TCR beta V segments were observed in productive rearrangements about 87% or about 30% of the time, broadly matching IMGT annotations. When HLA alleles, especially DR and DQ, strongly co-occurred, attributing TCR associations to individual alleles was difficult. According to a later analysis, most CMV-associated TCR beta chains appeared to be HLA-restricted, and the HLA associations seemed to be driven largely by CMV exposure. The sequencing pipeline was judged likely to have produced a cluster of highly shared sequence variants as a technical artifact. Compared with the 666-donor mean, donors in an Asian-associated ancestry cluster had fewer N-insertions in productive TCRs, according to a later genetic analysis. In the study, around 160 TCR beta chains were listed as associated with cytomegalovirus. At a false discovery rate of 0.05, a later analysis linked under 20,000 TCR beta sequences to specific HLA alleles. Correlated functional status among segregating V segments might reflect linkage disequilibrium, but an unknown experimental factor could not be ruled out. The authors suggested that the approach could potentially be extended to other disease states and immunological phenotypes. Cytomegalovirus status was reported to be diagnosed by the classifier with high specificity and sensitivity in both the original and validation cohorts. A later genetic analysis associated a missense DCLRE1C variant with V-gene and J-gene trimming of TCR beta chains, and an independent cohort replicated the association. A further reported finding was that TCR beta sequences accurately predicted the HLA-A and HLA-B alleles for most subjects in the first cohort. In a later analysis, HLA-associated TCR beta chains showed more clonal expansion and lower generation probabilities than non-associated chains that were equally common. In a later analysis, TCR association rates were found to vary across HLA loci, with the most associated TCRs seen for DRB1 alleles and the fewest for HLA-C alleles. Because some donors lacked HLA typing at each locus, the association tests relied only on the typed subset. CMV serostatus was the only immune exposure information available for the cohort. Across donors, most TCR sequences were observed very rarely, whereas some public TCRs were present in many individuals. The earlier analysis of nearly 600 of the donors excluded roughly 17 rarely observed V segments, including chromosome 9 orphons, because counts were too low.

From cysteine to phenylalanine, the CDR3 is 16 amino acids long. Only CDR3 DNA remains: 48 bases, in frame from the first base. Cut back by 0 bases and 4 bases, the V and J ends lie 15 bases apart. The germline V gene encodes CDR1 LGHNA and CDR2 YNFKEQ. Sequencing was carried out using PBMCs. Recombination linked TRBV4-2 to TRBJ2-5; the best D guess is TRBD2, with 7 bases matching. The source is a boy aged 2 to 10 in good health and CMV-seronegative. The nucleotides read TGTGCCAGCAGCCAAGATTATCGAGGGGGGGGAGAGACCCAGTACTTC. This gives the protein CASSQDYRGGGETQYF.